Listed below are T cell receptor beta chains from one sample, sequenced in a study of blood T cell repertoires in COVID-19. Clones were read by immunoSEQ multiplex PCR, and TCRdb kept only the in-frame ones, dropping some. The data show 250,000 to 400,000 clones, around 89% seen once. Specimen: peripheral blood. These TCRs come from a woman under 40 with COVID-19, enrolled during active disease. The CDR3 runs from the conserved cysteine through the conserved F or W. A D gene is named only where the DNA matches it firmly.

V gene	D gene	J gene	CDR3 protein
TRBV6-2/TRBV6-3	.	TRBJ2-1	CASSYLGGSGEQFF
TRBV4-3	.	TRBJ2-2	CASSQDRVNGELFF
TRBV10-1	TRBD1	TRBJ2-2	CASSEGTGGGTGELFF
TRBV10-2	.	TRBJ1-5	CASSPGVGNQPQHF
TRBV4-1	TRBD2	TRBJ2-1	CASSRTAGNSYNEQFF
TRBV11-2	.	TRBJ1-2	CASSSLAAMSGGGGYTF
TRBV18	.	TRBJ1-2	CASSPRRVNDYGYTF
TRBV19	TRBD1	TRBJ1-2	CASSIRDRNNYGYTF
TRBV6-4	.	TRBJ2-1	CASSDGGAAFF
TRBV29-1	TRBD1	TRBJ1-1	CSVGTGVATEAFF
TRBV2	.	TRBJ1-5	CASSEALHFGPQHF
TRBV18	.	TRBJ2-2	CASSTGNSRTGELFF
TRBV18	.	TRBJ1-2	CASSQSRDSYGYTF
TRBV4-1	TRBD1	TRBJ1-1	CASSQTGQYYTEAFF
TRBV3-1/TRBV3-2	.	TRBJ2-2	CASTRQTGELFF
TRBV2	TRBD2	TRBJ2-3	CASKTSVIDTQYF
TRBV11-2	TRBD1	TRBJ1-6	CASSLDVGQGNSPLHF
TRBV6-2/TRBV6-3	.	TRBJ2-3	CASSYTRGPDTQYF
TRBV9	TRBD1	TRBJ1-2	CASSAGGQGVYGYTF
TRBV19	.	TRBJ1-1	CASTAALEAFF
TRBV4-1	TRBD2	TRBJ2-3	CASRISGATDTQYF
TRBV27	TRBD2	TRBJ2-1	CASSLWTSGPEQFF
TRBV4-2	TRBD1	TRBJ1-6	CASSQETGVQSPLHF
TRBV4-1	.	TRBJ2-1	CASSQEASPYNEQFF
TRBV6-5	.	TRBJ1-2	CASQESYGYTF
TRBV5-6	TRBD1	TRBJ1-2	CASNEQGTGYTF
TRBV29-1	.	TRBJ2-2	CSVVLEDGELFF
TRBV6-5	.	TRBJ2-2	CASMRGPNTGELFF
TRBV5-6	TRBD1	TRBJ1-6	CASSLEGVTGNLGSPLHF
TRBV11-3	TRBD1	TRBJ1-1	CASSRRQGNTEAFF
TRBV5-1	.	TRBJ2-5	CASSSGRSGTQYF
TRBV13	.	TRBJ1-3	CASSRGQGGSGNTIYF
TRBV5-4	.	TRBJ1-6	CASSPESPGLRNSPLHF
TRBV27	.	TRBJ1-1	CASSLGSRVTEAFF
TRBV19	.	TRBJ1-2	CASSISELGYTF